The present entry profiles one TCR beta chain with its context. Its antigen is unidentified. The V end lost 3 bases, the J end lost 4 bases, and 11 bases lay between the germline ends. The CDR3 has 14 residues. Germline V gene lookup returns CDR1 MRHNA and CDR2 SNTAGT. The data stem from a study of monozygotic twins with cystic fibrosis. Study summary: Roughly 2.8 micrograms of fragmented DNA underwent around 15 PCR cycles for library preparation. Findings and limits, study-wide: No link emerged between shared CDR3 counts and age, concordance or severity. Co-twins had the most similar V usage for 13 of 16 pairs, J for 8.

Libraries were prepared by immunoSEQ multiplex PCR; TCRdb keeps only in-frame clonotypes and omits some of them. The data show approximately 34,000 clones, about 80% seen once. V gene TRBV6-4 combines with J gene TRBJ2-3; D uncertain. The clonotype comes from a girl aged 2 to 9 with cystic fibrosis. The sequenced sample consisted of blood. CDR3 DNA: TGTGCCAGCAGTGAATCCGGGTGGGCAGATACGCAGTATTTT. Translating gives CASSESGWADTQYF.